One and the same sample provided the 28 T cell receptor beta chains below, sequenced in a study of T cell changes during pregnancy in multiple sclerosis. Clones were sequenced by immunoSEQ multiplex PCR, and TCRdb holds only the in-frame ones, with some missing. This sample has 38,000 or so clones, with approximately 92% found just once. Material: CD8+ T cells from peripheral blood mononuclear cells, obtained in the first trimester of pregnancy. The receptor set was obtained from a female donor with multiple sclerosis, enrolled in a pregnancy study.

This chain connects TRBV14 to TRBJ2-2; D perhaps matches TRBD2 (6 bases). This CDR3 is built from 13 residues. V was clipped by 0 bases and J by 8 bases, with 7 bases between them. From germline, CDR1 is SGHDN and CDR2 FVKESK. CDR3 amino acids: CASSQEEGGELFF. CDR3 nucleotide sequence: TGTGCCAGCAGCCAAGAGGAGGGGGGGGAGCTGTTTTTT.

The chain joins TRBV2 to TRBJ1-1; D not certain. V was clipped by 1 base and J by 4 bases, with 13 bases between them. CDR1 SNHLY and CDR2 FYNNEI come from the germline V gene. This CDR3 spans 15 amino acids. In DNA form, the CDR3 reads TGTGCCAGCAGTGAAGAATCTGTCCTAGTCACTGAAGCTTTCTTT. Translating gives CASSEESVLVTEAFF.

CDR3 sequence: CASSVLYRGAYGYTF. DNA for the CDR3: TGTGCCAGCAGTGTCCTTTACAGGGGGGCCTATGGCTACACCTTC. This chain uses TRBV6-5 with TRBJ1-2; 8 bases line up with TRBD1. Looked up from germline, CDR1 is MNHEY and CDR2 is SVGAGI. Trimming at V came to 5 bases and at J to 4 bases, leaving 9 bases not matched to a gene. The CDR3 has 15 amino acids.

This clone was recorded a few times. The V and J genes are TRBV7-9 and TRBJ1-1; TRBD1 matches at 9 bases. V was pared by 5 bases and J by 3 bases, with 7 bases of the junction left unmatched. Germline loops: CDR1 SEHNR, CDR2 FQNEAQ (reference sequence). This CDR3 contains 15 residues. Here the CDR3 DNA reads TGTGCCAGCAGCCCTGGGACAGGGTGGCACACTGAAGCTTTCTTT. Translation: CASSPGTGWHTEAFF. Variable domain in full (rest from reference TRBV7-9 and TRBJ1-1): DTGVSQNPRHKITKRGQNVTFRCDPISEHNRLYWYRQTLGQGPEFLTYFQNEAQLEKSRLLSDRFSAERPKGSFSTLEIQRTEQGDSAMYLCASSPGTGWHTEAFFGQGTRLTVV.

This chain connects TRBV6-4 to TRBJ2-3; 9 bases fit TRBD1. Germline CDR1 is MRHNA and CDR2 is SNTAGT. The V gene end was trimmed by 2 bases and the J gene end by 4 bases; junction bases not matched to a gene: 4. The length of the CDR3 is 15 residues. CDR3 DNA sequence: TGTGCCAGCAGTGACGGGACAGGGCGCCCAGATACGCAGTATTTT. Its protein is CASSDGTGRPDTQYF.

V is TRBV4-2 and J is TRBJ2-7, with D perhaps TRBD2 (5 bases). The CDR3 has 15 residues. V was clipped by 0 bases and J by 2 bases, with 11 bases between them. Germline assignment: CDR1 LGHNA and CDR2 YNFKEQ. The CDR3, as DNA: TGTGCCAGCAGCCAAGAAGGACTGGGGACCTACGAGCAGTACTTC. It translates to CASSQEGLGTYEQYF.

The rearrangement links TRBV7-9 to TRBJ1-1, with TRBD1 as a possible D gene (5 bases). CDR1 is SEHNR, CDR2 FQNEAQ, per germline (reference sequence). The CDR3 loop spans 14 amino acids. The V and J ends lost 4 bases and 4 bases respectively, with 13 bases between them. The CDR3 loop is CASSSTAGGTEAFF. The CDR3 bases are TGTGCCAGCAGCTCCACCGCGGGGGGCACTGAAGCTTTCTTT. Complete variable domain (other parts from reference TRBV7-9 and TRBJ1-1): DTGVSQNPRHKITKRGQNVTFRCDPISEHNRLYWYRQTLGQGPEFLTYFQNEAQLEKSRLLSDRFSAERPKGSFSTLEIQRTEQGDSAMYLCASSSTAGGTEAFFGQGTRLTVV.

The genes are TRBV9 and TRBJ2-5; perhaps TRBD1 as D (5 bases). Trimming pared 0 bases from V and 1 base from J, leaving 13 bases between. The CDR3 is 16 amino acids. From germline, CDR1 is SGDLS and CDR2 YYNGEE. The CDR3 sequence is CASSVDVGQGQETQYF. In DNA, the CDR3 is TGTGCCAGCAGCGTAGACGTAGGGCAGGGCCAAGAGACCCAGTACTTC.

The chain joins TRBV6-6 to TRBJ2-5; 7 positions match TRBD1. The CDR3 is 14 amino acids. V shed 2 bases and J 5 bases; nucleotides not matched to a gene: 5. Looked up from germline, CDR1 is MNHNY and CDR2 is SVGAGI (reference sequence). CDR3 DNA sequence: TGTGCCAGCAGTTACACGACAGGGATGGAGACCCAGTACTTC. Its translation: CASSYTTGMETQYF.

The chain employs TRBV29-1 and TRBJ1-5; the match to TRBD1 covers 7 bases. Germline CDR1 and CDR2: SQVTM and ANQGSEA. After removal of 5 bases from V and 0 bases from J, the junction contained 7 bases not matched to a gene. The CDR3 has 15 residues. Here the CDR3 reads CSVITGDLSNQPQHF. The CDR3 region has the DNA TGCAGCGTTATAACAGGGGACCTTAGCAATCAGCCCCAGCATTTT.

The chain has TRBV4-2 and TRBJ2-1; 14 nucleotides match TRBD2. In germline, CDR1 is LGHNA, CDR2 YNFKEQ. The CDR3 spans 18 residues. Trimming cost V 4 bases and J 0 bases; bases outside gene matches: 5. The CDR3 is CASSPLTSGGASYNEQFF. The CDR3 nucleotides read TGTGCCAGCAGCCCGCTGACTAGCGGGGGGGCCTCCTACAATGAGCAGTTCTTC.

The chain joins TRBV5-5 to TRBJ2-7; TRBD1 is a possible D gene (6 bases). Trimming removed 4 bases from V and 4 bases from J, with 15 bases in between. Germline CDR1 is SGHKS and CDR2 is YYEKEE (reference sequence). The CDR3 runs 14 residues. CDR3 DNA sequence: TGTGCCAGCAGCAGGTCCGGACAGAAGTACGAGCAGTACTTC. Translation gives CASSRSGQKYEQYF.

The rearrangement links TRBV19 to TRBJ1-1; TRBD1 is a possible D gene (5 bases). The CDR3 has 15 residues. Trimming removed 6 bases from V and 3 bases from J, with 17 bases in between. The germline V gene has CDR1 LNHDA and CDR2 SQIVND (reference sequence). The CDR3 is CASSDMGTSYTEAFF. The CDR3 DNA reads as TGTGCCAGTAGCGACATGGGGACTTCTTACACTGAAGCTTTCTTT.

This clone has a handful of counts. This sequence joins TRBV9 and TRBJ2-3; TRBD2 agrees at 11 bases. The CDR3 spans 18 residues. Trimming took 3 bases from V and 4 from J; bases not matched to a gene: 13. Germline CDR1 and CDR2: SGDLS and YYNGEE. CDR3 protein: CASSAYTVAGGLADTQYF. The DNA for the CDR3 is TGTGCCAGCAGCGCCTACACCGTAGCGGGGGGGCTAGCAGATACGCAGTATTTT.

The V call is TRBV7-6, the J call TRBJ2-3; D is undetermined. The length of the CDR3 is 13 residues. V lost 1 base, J lost 6 bases, and 8 bases lay in between. Germline-derived CDR1 and CDR2 are SGHVS and FNYEAQ. The CDR3 loop reads CASSLEAADTQYF. For the CDR3, the DNA is TGTGCCAGCAGCTTAGAAGCCGCCGATACGCAGTATTTT. Combining the CDR3 with reference TRBV7-6 and TRBJ2-3 gives the whole variable domain GAGVSQSPRYKVTKRGQDVALRCDPISGHVSLYWYRQALGQGPEFLTYFNYEAQQDKSGLPNDRFSAERPEGSISTLTIQRTEQRDSAMYRCASSLEAADTQYFGPGTRLTVL.

The rearrangement links TRBV10-1 to TRBJ1-1, with D unclear. The germline CDR1 and CDR2 sequences are WNHNN and SYGVQD (reference sequence). The V gene lost 4 bases and the J gene lost 0 bases, with 9 bases spanning the gap. This CDR3 is 14 amino acids long. For the CDR3, the DNA is TGCGCCAGCAGTGTCGTGGGCCTGAACACTGAAGCTTTCTTT. This codes for CASSVVGLNTEAFF.

This chain uses TRBV15 with TRBJ2-7; TRBD1 matches at 7 bases. This CDR3 spans 16 amino acids. Trimming cost V 5 bases and J 3 bases; bases outside gene matches: 13. From germline, CDR1 is LNHNV and CDR2 YYDKDF (reference sequence). For the CDR3, the DNA is TGTGCCACCAGCCATATTCCGGGACAGTTTCTCTACGAGCAGTACTTC. Its protein is CATSHIPGQFLYEQYF.

The J gene is TRBJ2-3, the V gene TRBV27; D is unresolved. The germline V gene has CDR1 MNHEY and CDR2 SMNVEV (reference sequence). This CDR3 has 15 residues. The ends were cut back, 4 bases at V and 1 base at J, with 12 bases in the middle. CDR3 coding DNA: TGTGCCAGCAGTTCTTCCAGTTCCCGCACAGATACGCAGTATTTT. Protein sequence: CASSSSSSRTDTQYF.

This chain joins TRBV11-2 and TRBJ2-1; 9 bases match TRBD2. Losses at the gene ends were 8 bases for V and 7 bases for J; bases not matched to a gene: 3. Germline CDR1 SGHAT, CDR2 FQNNGV. The CDR3 spans 12 residues. The CDR3 nucleotides read TGTGCCAGCTCCCTAGCGGGGAATGAGCAGTTCTTC. It codes for CASSLAGNEQFF.

The chain joins TRBV2 to TRBJ1-1; D remains unclear. Trimming took off 6 bases at V and 5 bases at J, with 10 bases between the two ends. The CDR3 spans 12 residues. Germline V gene data show CDR1 as SNHLY and CDR2 as FYNNEI. CDR3 coding DNA: TGTGCCAGCAGACCCAGGATAACTGAAGCTTTCTTT. Translating it yields CASRPRITEAFF.

The rearrangement uses TRBV2 and TRBJ1-1; D not certain. CDR1 and CDR2 (germline): SNHLY, FYNNEI. V was clipped by 10 bases and J by 0 bases, with 6 bases between them. The CDR3 runs to 11 residues. CDR3 sequence reads: CATELNTEAFF. DNA of the CDR3: TGTGCCACCGAGTTGAACACTGAAGCTTTCTTT.

V gene TRBV30 combines with J gene TRBJ2-7; weak D call: TRBD1 (6 bases). CDR3 length: 13 amino acids. Trimming pared 1 base from V and 5 bases from J, leaving 12 bases between. Germline V gives CDR1 GTSNPN, CDR2 SVGIG (reference sequence). CDR3 amino acids: CAWSAGQVDEQYF. The DNA for the CDR3 is TGTGCCTGGAGTGCGGGACAAGTTGACGAGCAGTACTTC.

The chain recombines TRBV6-6 with TRBJ2-3, with D possibly being TRBD2 (7 bases). This CDR3 region has 14 residues. Germline loops: CDR1 MNHNY, CDR2 SVGAGI (reference sequence). Trimming removed 6 bases at V and 2 bases at J, with 12 bases between. The CDR3 DNA reads TGTGCCAGCAGGGAGGGGGGGTTCACAGATACGCAGTATTTT. Residues: CASREGGFTDTQYF.

V usage is TRBV6-6 and J usage is TRBJ2-2; 9 bases line up with TRBD1. Germline V lookup: CDR1 MNHNY, CDR2 SVGAGI (reference sequence). The V segment lost 6 bases and the J segment 7 bases; nucleotides outside the gene matches: 9. The CDR3 has 15 amino acids. CDR3 region: CASSPSTGGNGELFF. Here the CDR3 DNA reads TGTGCCAGCAGCCCGTCGACAGGGGGAAACGGGGAGCTGTTTTTT.

The chain couples TRBV10-3 to TRBJ2-2, with TRBD1 as a possible D gene (6 bases). Trimming pared 0 bases from V and 3 bases from J, leaving 8 bases between. CDR1 is ENHRY, CDR2 SYGVKD, per germline. The CDR3 contains 15 residues. CDR3 region: CAISESGADTGELFF. The CDR3 region has the DNA TGTGCCATCAGTGAGTCGGGGGCGGACACCGGGGAGCTGTTTTTT.

CDR3 residues: CAGSGDREHNEQFF. For the CDR3, the DNA is TGTGCCGGCTCGGGGGACAGGGAACACAATGAGCAGTTCTTC. J is TRBJ2-1 and V is TRBV6-6, with 9 bases matching TRBD1. The CDR3 runs to 14 residues. J was trimmed by 5 bases and V by 11 bases; bases with no gene match: 10. Per germline, CDR1 MNHNY and CDR2 SVGAGI (reference sequence).

As for this clone: A read error may produce the germline difference seen at one junction end. The chain employs TRBV2 and TRBJ2-1; a possible D gene is TRBD2 (5 bases). Germline V CDR1 and CDR2: SNHLY, FYNNEI. This CDR3 region has 14 residues. DNA for the CDR3: TGTGCCAGCAGTGATATGGACTCCAACAATGAGCAGTTCTTC. It codes for CASSDMDSNNEQFF.

V usage is TRBV25-1 and J usage is TRBJ1-3, with 9 bases that match TRBD1. This CDR3 is 13 amino acids long. V lost 8 bases to trimming and J lost 8 bases; unmatched junction nucleotides: 7. CDR1 and CDR2 from the germline V gene are MGHDK and SYGVNS. The CDR3 coding sequence is TGTGCCAGCTCCGGGACAGGGACGGACACCATATATTTT. It specifies CASSGTGTDTIYF.